This TCR beta chain appears in the sequencing data of a study of graft-versus-host responses after intestinal transplantation. Profiled with immunoSEQ multiplex PCR; TCRdb holds only in-frame clones, not every one. The table has just under 65,000 clones, roughly 89% seen once. Graft samples were processed, releasing intraepithelial and lamina propria lymphocytes. The germline V gene encodes CDR1 LNHDA and CDR2 SQIVND (reference sequence). Trimming took off 6 bases at V and 2 bases at J, with 7 bases between the two ends. This CDR3 has 12 amino acids. Sequencing used ileum tissue, obtained 350 to 400 days after transplant. The V gene is TRBV19, the J gene TRBJ1-1; D is ambiguous. The receptor was derived from a human patient who received an intestinal transplant, so some T cells may come from the graft donor. The CDR3 here is CASSKGNTEAFF. CDR3 nucleotides: TGTGCCAGTAGCAAGGGCAACACTGAAGCTTTCTTT.